This T cell receptor beta chain appears in the sequencing data of a study of blood T cell repertoires in COVID-19. For the study at large: The United States, Italy and Spain were the sources of the acute and convalescent COVID-19 samples.

Trimming took off 4 bases at V and 7 bases at J, with 13 bases between the two ends. There are 12 residues in the CDR3. Germline values: CDR1 GTSNPN, CDR2 SVGIG (reference sequence). Authors' processing steps: Reference gene primers were amplified, and this amplification served to estimate nucleated cell counts. Sequencing used immunoSEQ multiplex PCR; TCRdb keeps in-frame clones, though not all of them. The V and J calls and clone size were taken over from that table, and D and trimming were inferred from the DNA. The sample has 110,000 or so clones, about 84% seen once. This receptor was obtained from a man between 45 and 60 years old with acute or convalescent COVID-19. This chain uses TRBV30 with TRBJ1-1; D is uncertain. Sequenced input: peripheral blood. For the CDR3, the DNA is TGTGCCTGGATGCGGGGTCGAGGTGAAGCTTTCTTT. It encodes CAWMRGRGEAFF.